This TCR beta chain is drawn from a study of T cell responses to AZD1222 COVID-19 vaccine. V was cut by 0 bases and J by 2 bases, with 10 bases left in between. This CDR3 is 15 amino acids long. Germline CDR1 and CDR2: LNHNV and YYDKDF (reference sequence). Profiling relied on immunoSEQ multiplex PCR, and the TCRdb table lists in-frame clones only, not all of them. The sample shows under 150,000 clones, roughly 88% of them seen only once. This clone was detected only once. The material was peripheral blood, obtained 28 days after the second AZD1222 dose. The clonotype was recovered from an adult who received the AZD1222 COVID-19 vaccine. The chain uses TRBV15 and TRBJ1-2; D is possibly TRBD1 (5 bases). In nucleotides, the CDR3 is TGTGCCACCAGCAGAGATCAACAGGCGAACTATGGCTACACCTTC. Translated, it gives CATSRDQQANYGYTF.